This TCR beta chain was sequenced during a study of lymphopenia after photon versus proton radiotherapy (dated by TCRdb to between 2018 and 2020). About the study as a whole: The study compared the immunological effects of photon versus proton radiation therapy in patients with gastrointestinal tumors who developed high-grade lymphopenia. A cohort of approximately 20 patients with gastrointestinal tumors who received either photon or proton therapy and subsequently developed lymphopenia was included. The goal of the study was to describe how the two radiation modalities differ in their effects on the immune system.

A remark on this clone: Its cognate antigen has yet to be identified. Base-call qualities are not available, and no considerably larger clone is one nucleotide away.

Library preparation employed the immunoSEQ multiplex PCR assay. T cell repertoires were profiled by deep sequencing of rearranged TCR beta loci, alongside multiparametric flow cytometry. TCRdb retrieved this table from immuneACCESS and kept in-frame rearrangements only. Not all clones are present; in checked studies, unresolved V genes account for under half, and no reason is known for the remainder. The sample table shows under 75,000 clones, and 80% to 95% are seen once. The ten largest account for about 2% of the sample. From the germline V gene, CDR1 is SGHTA and CDR2 is FQGNSA. V is reduced by 3 bases and J by 3 bases, leaving a spacing of 11 bases between them. Including the terminal cysteine and phenylalanine, the CDR3 comprises 14 residues. CDR3 DNA only is kept here, 42 bases in frame from base 1. Broader findings and caveats from the paper: The authors looked at the survival association only in patients who died, and they framed better survival with proton therapy as a possibility rather than a demonstrated result. During treatment, patients who received proton therapy stayed relatively stable, whereas patients who received photon therapy lost naive T cells and TCR diversity and gained effector/memory populations. Across the cohort, an inverse correlation was found between a larger post-nadir drop in TCR diversity and overall survival time among patients who died. After the lymphocyte count nadir, oligoclonal expansion, especially of CD8+ Temra cells, was observed in photon-treated repertoires, and the drop in diversity was driven by this expansion.

The receptor comes from a woman in her thirties or forties with cholangiocarcinoma. Recombination joined TRBV7-2 with TRBJ1-1; a weak D assignment points to TRBD1 (6 bases agree). The sample in question was peripheral blood, obtained from a patient treated with photon-based radiotherapy. CDR3 loop: CASSFRGPDTEAFF. The DNA reads as follows: TGTGCCAGCAGCTTCAGGGGTCCGGACACTGAAGCTTTCTTT.